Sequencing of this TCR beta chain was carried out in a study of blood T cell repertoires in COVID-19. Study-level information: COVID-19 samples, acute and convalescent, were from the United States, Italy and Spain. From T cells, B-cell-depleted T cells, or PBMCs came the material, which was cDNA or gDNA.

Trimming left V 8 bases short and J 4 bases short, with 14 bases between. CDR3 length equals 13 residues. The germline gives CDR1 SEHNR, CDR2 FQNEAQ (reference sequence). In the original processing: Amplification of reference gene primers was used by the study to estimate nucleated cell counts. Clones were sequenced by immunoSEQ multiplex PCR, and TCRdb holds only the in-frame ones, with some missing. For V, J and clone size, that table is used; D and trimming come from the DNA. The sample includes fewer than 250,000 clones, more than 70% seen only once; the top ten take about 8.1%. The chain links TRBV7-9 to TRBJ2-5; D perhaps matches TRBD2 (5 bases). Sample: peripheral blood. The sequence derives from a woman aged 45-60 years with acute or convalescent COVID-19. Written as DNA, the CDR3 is TGTGCCAGCCACACTAGTGTAGGAGAGACCCAGTACTTC. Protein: CASHTSVGETQYF.